A single sample gave rise to the 23 T cell receptor beta chains below, sequenced in a study of cytomegalovirus exposure and HLA in healthy donors. The PCR ran on 60 Vbeta and 13 Jbeta primers. Profiled with immunoSEQ multiplex PCR; TCRdb holds only in-frame clones, not every one. In the table there are under 120,000 clones, 74% of which are singletons. The sample comprised PBMCs. The receptors originated from a man aged 45 to 65 in good health and CMV-seropositive.

The chain employs TRBV9 and TRBJ1-3, with 9 positions matching TRBD1. V was pared by 4 bases and J by 1 base, with 6 bases of the junction left unmatched. Germline values: CDR1 SGDLS, CDR2 YYNGEE. The CDR3 runs 16 residues. CDR3 in DNA: TGTGCCAGCAGCAGGGGAGGGACAGGGTCTGGAAACACCATATATTTT. It translates to CASSRGGTGSGNTIYF.

The V gene is TRBV6-6, the J gene TRBJ2-7; a possible D gene is TRBD1 (6 bases). Germline V gene data show CDR1 as MNHNY and CDR2 as SVGAGI (reference sequence). V was pared by 5 bases and J by 0 bases, with 11 bases between. The CDR3 spans 14 residues. CDR3 DNA sequence: TGTGCCAGCAGTGAGACCAGGGGCTCCTACGAGCAGTACTTC. Translation gives CASSETRGSYEQYF.

The chain carries TRBV9 and TRBJ1-2, with a tentative D call TRBD1 (5 bases). The length of the CDR3 is 12 residues. Germline V gives CDR1 SGDLS, CDR2 YYNGEE. Trimming stripped 1 base from V and 8 bases from J, with 9 bases between. CDR3 region: CASSVWGEGYTF. DNA of the CDR3: TGTGCCAGCAGCGTATGGGGCGAGGGCTACACCTTC.

The genes are TRBV6-5 and TRBJ1-2, with a possible D match to TRBD1 (5 bases). Per the germline V gene, CDR1 is MNHEY and CDR2 is SVGAGI. The germline V and J ends were trimmed by 10 bases and 2 bases, with 14 bases remaining between them. CDR3 size: 13 residues. The CDR3 reads CATRPDSNYGYTF. The CDR3 bases are TGTGCCACCCGACCCGACAGCAACTATGGCTACACCTTC.

The CDR3 spells CASNLGNYEQFF. CDR3 sequence (DNA): TGTGCCAGCAACCTCGGTAATTATGAGCAGTTCTTC. This chain uses TRBV7-2 with TRBJ2-1, with D hard to call. There are 12 residues in the CDR3. V lost 7 bases to trimming and J lost 8 bases, with 12 bases between them. Germline V gives CDR1 SGHTA, CDR2 FQGNSA.

This clone turned up a few times. CDR3 DNA: TGTGCCAGCAGCAAAAGTCTCGGGAGCGAGGGGGCAAAAAACTATGGCTACACCTTC. Its translation is CASSKSLGSEGAKNYGYTF. The chain links TRBV21-1 to TRBJ1-2; the table's D call, TRBD1, was not checked against the DNA. TRBV21-1 has pseudogene status. CDR3 size: 19 residues.

The chain uses TRBV5-1 and TRBJ2-7; 7 positions agree with TRBD1. Per germline, CDR1 SGHRS and CDR2 YFSETQ. This CDR3 is built from 14 residues. The V segment lost 0 bases and the J segment 6 bases; nucleotides outside the gene matches: 6. CDR3 DNA sequence: TGCGCCAGCAGCTTGGCCGGGACAGATACCGAGCAGTACTTC. Protein sequence: CASSLAGTDTEQYF.

This sequence joins TRBV18 and TRBJ1-5, with D possibly matching TRBD1 (5 bases). V shed 2 bases and J shed 5 bases, with 13 bases lying between them. Germline V gene sequence: CDR1 KGHSH, CDR2 LQKENI. This CDR3 comprises 15 residues. Here the CDR3 DNA reads TGTGCCAGCTCACCAAACCCAGGGAACGATCAGCCCCAGCATTTT. It specifies CASSPNPGNDQPQHF. Full variable domain (rest looked up from reference TRBV18 and TRBJ1-5): NAGVMQNPRHLVRRRGQEARLRCSPMKGHSHVYWYRQLPEEGLKFMVYLQKENIIDESGMPKERFSAEFPKEGPSILRIQQVVRGDSAAYFCASSPNPGNDQPQHFGDGTRLSIL.

As DNA, the CDR3 is TGCACCAAACTAGCGGGAGATGCGTACGAGCAGTACTTC. This translates into CTKLAGDAYEQYF. The chain has TRBV1 and TRBJ2-7; the table gives TRBD2 as D, unverified against the DNA. TRBV1 is given as a pseudogene. CDR3 length equals 13 residues.

The chain has TRBV7-3 and TRBJ2-3; 14 bases fit TRBD2. The ends lost 5 bases at V and 11 bases at J; junction bases unmatched: 6. Germline CDR1 and CDR2: SGHTA and FQGTGA. CDR3 length: 14 residues. Written as DNA, the CDR3 is TGTGCCAGCAGCCCCCTGACTAGCGGGGGGGGGCAGTATTTT. This sequence encodes CASSPLTSGGGQYF.

The rearrangement joins TRBV6-6 to TRBJ1-3; D unclear. Between the trimmed V and J ends, which lost 2 bases and 2 bases, there was a span of 7 bases. Germline V gene sequence: CDR1 MNHNY, CDR2 SVGAGI (reference sequence). This CDR3 has 14 residues. The CDR3 nucleotides read TGTGCCAGCAGTTACGGGGAGGCTGGAAACACCATATATTTT. It specifies CASSYGEAGNTIYF.

This clone was seen more than once but under ten times. The gene calls are TRBV19 and TRBJ2-1; D perhaps matches TRBD1 (5 bases). Germline V CDR1 and CDR2: LNHDA, SQIVND (reference sequence). The germline V and J ends were trimmed by 0 bases and 0 bases, with 12 bases remaining between them. CDR3 length equals 17 residues. The CDR3 is CASSIEKGVISYNEQFF. The CDR3 nucleotides read TGTGCCAGTAGTATAGAAAAAGGGGTTATCTCCTACAATGAGCAGTTCTTC.

The rearrangement joins TRBV18 to TRBJ2-1, with 8 bases fitting TRBD2. Per germline, CDR1 KGHSH and CDR2 LQKENI. There are 14 residues in the CDR3. Germline trimming cut 3 bases from V and 8 bases from J; bases unmatched to any gene: 6. As DNA, the CDR3 is TGTGCCAGCTCACCCGTGGCGGGACTAGATGAGCAGTTCTTC. Translating gives CASSPVAGLDEQFF.

The gene calls are TRBV5-1 and TRBJ1-1; TRBD1 matches 9 bases. The CDR3 is made up of 15 amino acids. J lost 5 bases, V lost 2 bases, and 7 bases had no gene match. CDR1 is SGHRS and CDR2 is YFSETQ in the germline V gene. The CDR3 DNA reads as TGCGCCAGCAGCTTTACCGGGACAGGGATTACTGAAGCTTTCTTT. Its protein is CASSFTGTGITEAFF.

The V call is TRBV5-1, the J call TRBJ1-1; no clear D gene. This CDR3 is 15 amino acids long. The V gene's germline CDR1 is SGHRS and CDR2 YFSETQ. V shed 3 bases and J shed 0 bases, with 12 bases lying between them. The CDR3 loop reads CASSSLHGVNTEAFF. For the CDR3, the DNA is TGCGCCAGCAGCTCCCTACACGGGGTGAACACTGAAGCTTTCTTT.

The CDR3 bases are TGCGCCAGCACCCCTGAGGGGGGGGTCAGAGGGCGCTCCTACAATGAGCAGTTCTTC. This translates into CASTPEGGVRGRSYNEQFF. The rearrangement uses TRBV4-1 and TRBJ2-1; D might be TRBD2 (7 bases). The CDR3 is 19 residues long. Germline assignment: CDR1 MGHRA and CDR2 YSYEKL. Deletions cut 7 bases from V and 0 bases from J, with 25 bases between.

The chain recombines TRBV6-6 with TRBJ1-1; 7 bases fit TRBD1. This CDR3 is 15 amino acids long. The trim removed 0 bases at V and 9 bases at J, leaving 10 bases unmatched. CDR1 is MNHNY and CDR2 is SVGAGI in the germline V gene (reference sequence). The CDR3 coding sequence is TGTGCCAGCAGTTACTCCCTCCCTACAGGGGACCAAGCTTTCTTT. Amino acid sequence: CASSYSLPTGDQAFF.

The chain couples TRBV14 to TRBJ2-3; 7 nucleotides align to TRBD2. This CDR3 is built from 13 residues. The J segment lost 2 bases and the V segment lost 6 bases, leaving 2 bases of the junction unmatched. Germline V gene lookup returns CDR1 SGHDN and CDR2 FVKESK. DNA of the CDR3: TGTGCCAGCAGACTAGCGAACACAGATACGCAGTATTTT. This gives the protein CASRLANTDTQYF.

This chain connects TRBV19 to TRBJ1-1; 7 bases are a match to TRBD1. The CDR3 consists of 12 residues. Germline V gene lookup returns CDR1 LNHDA and CDR2 SQIVND (reference sequence). Trimming removed 8 bases from V and 2 bases from J; junction bases left unmatched: 2. Here the CDR3 reads CASGQENTEAFF. CDR3 DNA sequence: TGTGCCAGTGGACAGGAAAACACTGAAGCTTTCTTT.

The chain carries TRBV11-1 and TRBJ2-2; possible D gene TRBD2, 6 bases. V lost 3 bases and J 2 bases, leaving 10 bases between the germline ends. The CDR3 has 15 residues. Looked up from germline, CDR1 is SGHAT and CDR2 is FQDESV (reference sequence). The CDR3 region is CASSFGGANTGELFF. CDR3 coding DNA: TGTGCCAGCAGCTTCGGCGGGGCTAACACCGGGGAGCTGTTTTTT.

This clone was seen more than once but under ten times. V and J are TRBV7-3 and TRBJ2-7; 7 positions match TRBD2. Germline CDR1 SGHTA, CDR2 FQGTGA. This CDR3 has 15 residues. The V gene end was trimmed by 4 bases and the J gene end by 0 bases; junction bases not matched to a gene: 6. CDR3 DNA: TGTGCCAGCAGCTCCCGGGAGCGGGGCTCCTACGAGCAGTACTTC. It is translated as CASSSRERGSYEQYF.

V and J are TRBV2 and TRBJ2-5, with a possible D match to TRBD1 (6 bases). The V end lost 7 bases, the J end lost 2 bases, and 11 bases lay between the germline ends. This CDR3 contains 13 residues. The germline V gene encodes CDR1 SNHLY and CDR2 FYNNEI. The CDR3 region is CASNRGQQETQYF. The CDR3 region has the DNA TGTGCCAGCAATCGGGGACAACAAGAGACCCAGTACTTC.

Only a few counts were recorded for this clone. This chain connects TRBV6-1 to TRBJ1-1; D is uncertain. Germline V gene data show CDR1 as MNHNS and CDR2 as SASEGT. V gave up 2 bases and J gave up 1 base, with 11 bases separating them. The CDR3 has 15 residues. The CDR3 protein is CASSESKRGNTEAFF. The CDR3 nucleotides read TGTGCCAGCAGTGAATCGAAGAGAGGGAACACTGAAGCTTTCTTT.